This entry lists 5 T cell receptor beta chains sequenced from one sample in a study of cytotoxic CD8 clonotypes in ibrutinib-treated CLL. TCRdb keeps only in-frame clones here, not all; method: immunoSEQ multiplex PCR. The table shows about 15,000 clones, with more than 45% occurring only once. The source was PBMCs, collected at a roughly 22-month disease-progression time point, from a patient treated with ibrutinib. All receptors derive from a human donor with chronic lymphocytic leukemia.

V and J are TRBV12-5 and TRBJ2-1; D is possibly TRBD2 (7 bases). CDR3 length: 16 amino acids. V was trimmed by 0 bases and J by 7 bases, leaving 16 bases between them. Per germline, CDR1 LGHNT and CDR2 FRNRAP. The DNA of the CDR3 is TGTGCTAGTGGTTTGGTAACTGGAAAGGGGGGGAATGAGCAGTTCTTC. As protein: CASGLVTGKGGNEQFF.

The V and J genes are TRBV11-2 and TRBJ2-7; 7 bases are a match to TRBD2. The J segment lost 3 bases and the V segment lost 0 bases, leaving 8 bases of the junction unmatched. Looked up from germline, CDR1 is SGHAT and CDR2 is FQNNGV. The CDR3 covers 16 residues. The CDR3 DNA reads TGTGCCAGCAGCTTAGATCGCGGGGGAGCCGGCTACGAGCAGTACTTC. Its protein is CASSLDRGGAGYEQYF. Supplemented by reference TRBV11-2 and TRBJ2-7, the full variable domain reads EAGVAQSPRYKIIEKRQSVAFWCNPISGHATLYWYQQILGQGPKLLIQFQNNGVVDDSQLPKDRFSAERLKGVDSTLKIQPAKLEDSAVYLCASSLDRGGAGYEQYFGPGTRLTVT.

This clone was observed a handful of times. Different DNA sequences within this sample yield the same CDR3. The V gene is TRBV9, the J gene TRBJ1-2; D uncertain. Germline CDR1 and CDR2: SGDLS and YYNGEE. This CDR3 comprises 13 residues. V was cut by 0 bases and J by 5 bases, with 8 bases left in between. CDR3 DNA sequence: TGTGCCAGCAGCGTAGTAGGGCAGTATGGCTACACCTTC. Translating it yields CASSVVGQYGYTF.

V usage is TRBV29-1 and J usage is TRBJ1-1; the match to TRBD1 covers 7 bases. This CDR3 has 14 amino acids. V trimming: 5 bases; J trimming: 1 base; junction bases outside the gene matches: 7. Germline assignment: CDR1 SQVTM and CDR2 ANQGSEA. CDR3 sequence reads: CSVRSGQKNTEAFF. DNA for the CDR3: TGCAGCGTTCGATCGGGACAGAAGAACACTGAAGCTTTCTTT.

This clone was detected only once. CDR3 amino acids: CASTFRVTGEGEKLFF. CDR3 DNA: TGCGCCAGCACCTTCAGGGTAACAGGGGAAGGTGAAAAACTGTTTTTT. The chain carries TRBV5-1 and TRBJ1-4, with 7 bases aligning to TRBD1. CDR3 size: 16 residues. J lost 7 bases, V lost 6 bases, and 15 bases had no gene match. In germline, CDR1 is SGHRS, CDR2 YFSETQ.